The clone carrying this TCR beta chain has a single count. Its cognate antigen is unknown. The data were obtained in a study of cytomegalovirus exposure and HLA in healthy donors. Study outcomes and limitations: Several of the most significant clusters were apparently associated with common viral pathogens in a later analysis. Analysis was carried out at a later point, and it linked a missense DCLRE1C variant to TCR beta V- and J-gene trimming. Using the classifier, cytomegalovirus status was reportedly diagnosed with high specificity and sensitivity.

PCR was performed using 60 Vbeta and 13 Jbeta primers. Profiled with immunoSEQ multiplex PCR; TCRdb holds only in-frame clones, not every one. The sample shows some 150,000 clones, approximately 82% of them seen only once. CDR1 is MNHNY, CDR2 SVGAGI, per germline (reference sequence). CDR3 length: 13 amino acids. J gave up 4 bases and V 6 bases, and 5 bases lay outside the gene matches. What was sequenced was PBMCs. The TCR originated in a male donor in good health and CMV-seronegative. This chain links TRBV6-6 with TRBJ1-1, with 7 bases identical to TRBD1. The CDR3 spells CASRKQGTTEAFF. The CDR3 DNA is TGTGCCAGCAGAAAACAGGGGACCACTGAAGCTTTCTTT.